The rows below give T cell receptor beta chains drawn from one sample of a study of blood T cell repertoires in COVID-19. The assay was immunoSEQ multiplex PCR, and TCRdb's table has in-frame clones only and misses some. The table shows approximately 54,000 clones, with 85% to 95% occurring only once. Sequencing input: peripheral blood. Receptors originate from a man aged 45-65 years with acute or convalescent COVID-19. Each CDR3 is given with its conserved first and last residue. The D gene is left open where the match is weak. Rows give clone size only sometimes, using once, few, many, or a class for an expanded clone.

D gene	V gene	CDR3 length	J gene	clone size	CDR3 protein	CDR3 DNA
TRBD1	TRBV30	14	TRBJ1-2	NA	CAWSVLAGGYGYTF	TGTGCCTGGAGTGTTCTGGCAGGGGGGTATGGCTACACCTTC
NA	TRBV5-4	14	TRBJ2-3	NA	CASSLAGSRDTQYF	TGTGCCAGCAGCTTGGCTGGGAGTCGAGATACGCAGTATTTT
NA	TRBV7-9	16	TRBJ2-7	NA	CASSFGPGVNSYEQYF	NA
NA	TRBV10-2	13	TRBJ2-7	NA	CASSEASHYEQYF	TGCGCCAGCAGTGAGGCCTCACACTACGAGCAGTACTTC
TRBD2	TRBV4-2	20	TRBJ2-7	NA	CASSSRATSGGFTGNYEQYF	TGTGCCAGCAGCTCGAGGGCGACTAGCGGGGGATTTACAGGAAACTACGAGCAGTACTTC
NA	TRBV7-9	16	TRBJ1-1	NA	CASSLARGPTGDEAFF	TGTGCCAGCAGCTTAGCACGGGGCCCGACAGGCGACGAAGCTTTCTTT
NA	TRBV30	14	TRBJ2-7	NA	CAWSVRFRDYEQYF	TGTGCCTGGAGTGTACGGTTTCGGGACTACGAGCAGTACTTC
TRBD1	TRBV30	14	TRBJ2-7	few	CAWTGRDRIYEQYF	TGTGCCTGGACGGGCCGGGACAGGATCTACGAGCAGTACTTC
TRBD1	TRBV10-3	14	TRBJ2-3	NA	CAIRSDRAEDTQYF	TGTGCCATCAGGAGTGACAGGGCCGAAGATACGCAGTATTTT
TRBD1	TRBV19	15	TRBJ1-1	NA	CASSPTGQLNTEAFF	TGTGCCAGTAGTCCAACGGGACAGCTGAACACTGAAGCTTTCTTT
TRBD1	TRBV7-2	15	TRBJ1-1	NA	CASSLGRTGNTEAFF	TGTGCCAGCAGCTTAGGCCGGACAGGGAACACTGAAGCTTTCTTT